What follows are 23 T cell receptor beta chains derived from one specimen sequenced in a study of control samples from healthy donors and cancer patients. The repertoire was sequenced with immunoSEQ multiplex PCR; TCRdb's copy has only in-frame clones and lacks some. Of around 82,000 clones in the sample, about 89% were seen once. Material for sequencing was blood. The source is a man aged 45-65 years in good health.

This clone was seen a single time. The chain combines TRBV19 with TRBJ1-4, with a tentative D call TRBD1 (6 bases). The ends were cut back, 7 bases at V and 8 bases at J, with 14 bases in the middle. Germline assignment: CDR1 LNHDA and CDR2 SQIVND (reference sequence). The length of the CDR3 is 13 residues. The CDR3 region is CASTNRAGEKLFF. DNA for the CDR3: TGTGCCAGTACGAACAGGGCAGGCGAAAAACTGTTTTTT.

This sequence joins TRBV11-2 and TRBJ2-3, with 7 bases aligning to TRBD2. The CDR3 is made up of 16 amino acids. Germline V gene data show CDR1 as SGHAT and CDR2 as FQNNGV. The V gene end was trimmed by 1 base and the J gene end by 6 bases; junction bases not matched to a gene: 10. Here the CDR3 reads CASSLAGGLSGDTQYF. In DNA form, the CDR3 reads TGTGCCAGCAGCTTAGCGGGGGGACTTTCGGGGGATACGCAGTATTTT.

The J gene is TRBJ2-1, the V gene TRBV7-3; 9 bases are a match to TRBD2. Per the germline V gene, CDR1 is SGHTA and CDR2 is FQGTGA. Trimming removed 2 bases from V and 2 bases from J; junction bases left unmatched: 1. The CDR3 consists of 15 residues. CDR3 protein: CASSLGTSPYNEQFF. The CDR3 nucleotides read TGTGCCAGCAGCTTAGGGACTAGCCCCTACAATGAGCAGTTCTTC.

The CDR3 region has the DNA TGTGCCAGCAGCCAAGATAGGGAGCCGACCGGGGAGCTGTTTTTT. Translation: CASSQDREPTGELFF. J is TRBJ2-2 and V is TRBV4-2, with a weak D call TRBD2 (5 bases). V lost 0 bases and J 5 bases, leaving 10 bases between the germline ends. From germline, CDR1 is LGHNA and CDR2 YNFKEQ. The CDR3 runs to 15 residues.

The V and J genes are TRBV29-1 and TRBJ2-1, with 10 bases identical to TRBD1. Germline loops: CDR1 SQVTM, CDR2 ANQGSEA. V lost 6 bases to trimming and J lost 2 bases; unmatched junction nucleotides: 4. The CDR3 runs to 14 residues. The CDR3 DNA sequence: TGCAGCGTATGGGACAGGGGACCCTACAATGAGCAGTTCTTC. Residues: CSVWDRGPYNEQFF.

The chain couples TRBV6-5 to TRBJ1-3, with D possibly being TRBD1 (6 bases). The V gene's germline CDR1 is MNHEY and CDR2 SVGAGI. V was cut by 5 bases and J by 1 base, with 9 bases left in between. The CDR3 covers 14 residues. The CDR3 loop reads CASSTQGSGNTIYF. The DNA for the CDR3 is TGTGCCAGCAGTACACAGGGTTCTGGAAACACCATATATTTT.

The rearrangement links TRBV3-1 (or the pseudogene TRBV3-2) to TRBJ2-1; 10 bases align to TRBD1. Per germline, CDR1 LGHDT and CDR2 YNNKEL (reference sequence). Trimming took 4 bases from V and 5 from J; bases not matched to a gene: 5. The CDR3 has 15 amino acids. The CDR3 loop is CASSLGTGVDNEQFF. The CDR3 bases are TGTGCCAGCAGCCTTGGGACAGGGGTCGACAATGAGCAGTTCTTC.

For this clone: Germline and junction disagree at one end, which may indicate a read error. V and J are TRBV30 and TRBJ1-1; perhaps TRBD1 as D (6 bases). Germline V gives CDR1 GTSNPN, CDR2 SVGIG (reference sequence). The CDR3 has 11 residues. CDR3 bases: TGCGCTGGGGGGCGATGGACTGAAGCTTTCTTT. This gives the protein CAGGRWTEAFF.

V gene TRBV5-1 combines with J gene TRBJ1-1; 7 positions agree with TRBD1. Germline CDR1 SGHRS, CDR2 YFSETQ. After removal of 4 bases from V and 7 bases from J, the junction contained 7 bases not matched to a gene. The CDR3 totals 13 residues. The CDR3 DNA reads as TGCGCCAGCAGCGTGGGGCAGGGGGGTGAAGCTTTCTTT. Its protein is CASSVGQGGEAFF.

CDR3 region: CASSQGQGDTGELFF. The CDR3 DNA follows: TGTGCCAGCAGCCAGGGACAGGGGGACACCGGGGAGCTGTTTTTT. The chain carries TRBV7-3 and TRBJ2-2, with 11 bases lining up with TRBD1. Per germline, CDR1 SGHTA and CDR2 FQGTGA. This CDR3 has 15 residues. V dropped 5 bases and J dropped 3; count of bases not matched to a gene: 2. The full variable domain, completed using reference TRBV7-3 and TRBJ2-2, is GAGVSQTPSNKVTEKGKYVELRCDPISGHTALYWYRQSLGQGPEFLIYFQGTGAADDSGLPNDRFFAVRPEGSVSTLKIQRTERGDSAVYLCASSQGQGDTGELFFGEGSRLTVL.

This clone appeared once. CDR3 amino acids: CASSRSSLLNTGELFF. As DNA, the CDR3 is TGTGCCAGCAGCCGCTCCTCACTATTAAACACCGGGGAGCTGTTTTTT. V usage is TRBV3-1 (or the pseudogene TRBV3-2) and J usage is TRBJ2-2; D ambiguous. Trimming stripped 4 bases from V and 2 bases from J, with 14 bases between. The germline V gene encodes CDR1 LGHDT and CDR2 YNNKEL (reference sequence). The CDR3 covers 16 residues.

This chain connects TRBV4-3 to TRBJ1-3; 11 bases align to TRBD1. The CDR3 totals 16 residues. Germline-derived CDR1 and CDR2 are LGHNA and YSLEER. The junction had 1 base not matched to a gene; V was cut back by 1 base and J by 2 bases. The CDR3 loop is CASSQGDRGAGNTIYF. DNA of the CDR3: TGCGCCAGCAGCCAAGGGGACAGGGGGGCTGGAAACACCATATATTTT.

The V call is TRBV30, the J call TRBJ1-1, with 8 bases matching TRBD1. The trim removed 1 base at V and 5 bases at J, leaving 6 bases unmatched. The CDR3 sequence is 14 residues long. The germline CDR1 and CDR2 sequences are GTSNPN and SVGIG (reference sequence). The CDR3 region is CAWSAGGSGTEAFF. The CDR3 coding sequence is TGTGCCTGGAGTGCAGGGGGCTCGGGGACTGAAGCTTTCTTT.

The V and J genes are TRBV5-5 and TRBJ1-1; D gene unclear. Germline assignment: CDR1 SGHKS and CDR2 YYEKEE (reference sequence). The CDR3 runs to 14 residues. V was clipped by 4 bases and J by 7 bases, with 17 bases between them. The CDR3 DNA sequence: TGTGCCAGCAGCCACAGAGCAAACAGTGATGAAGCTTTCTTT. This sequence encodes CASSHRANSDEAFF.

V is TRBV18 and J is TRBJ2-3, with 10 nucleotides matching TRBD2. Germline V gene lookup returns CDR1 KGHSH and CDR2 LQKENI. Trimming at V came to 3 bases and at J to 6 bases, leaving 12 bases not matched to a gene. The CDR3 length is 17 residues. DNA of the CDR3: TGTGCCAGCTCACCCGCAACTAGCGGGACCTTTGGGGATACGCAGTATTTT. Protein sequence: CASSPATSGTFGDTQYF.

The chain employs TRBV19 and TRBJ1-2; D remains ambiguous. Trimming removed 4 bases at V and 7 bases at J, with 7 bases between. The CDR3 totals 11 residues. The germline gives CDR1 LNHDA, CDR2 SQIVND (reference sequence). The CDR3 is CASSNGSGYTF. DNA for the CDR3: TGTGCCAGTAGTAACGGTAGTGGCTACACCTTC.

This chain uses TRBV6-5 with TRBJ2-1; 11 bases map to TRBD1. The germline V gene has CDR1 MNHEY and CDR2 SVGAGI. Trimming removed 6 bases from V and 5 bases from J; junction bases left unmatched: 6. This CDR3 is built from 15 residues. The CDR3 loop reads CASRLRDRGDNEQFF. In DNA form, the CDR3 reads TGTGCCAGCAGGTTGCGGGACAGGGGGGACAATGAGCAGTTCTTC.

The chain links TRBV12-3 or TRBV12-4 to TRBJ2-2; 7 positions agree with TRBD1. After removal of 6 bases from V and 8 bases from J, the junction contained 6 bases not matched to a gene. The CDR3 length is 13 residues. DNA of the CDR3: TGTGCCAGCAGACCTGACAGGGTTGGGGAGCTGTTTTTT. This translates into CASRPDRVGELFF.

The chain links TRBV19 to TRBJ2-3; 13 positions match TRBD2. The junction had 18 bases not matched to a gene; V was cut back by 7 bases and J by 8 bases. Per germline, CDR1 LNHDA and CDR2 SQIVND (reference sequence). This CDR3 has 18 residues. DNA for the CDR3: TGTGCCAGTACCAAGGCGAGGGGACTAGCGGGGAGAGCGGGTACGCAGTATTTT. Amino acids: CASTKARGLAGRAGTQYF.

The chain couples TRBV19 to TRBJ2-1, with TRBD2 matching over 9 bases. Trimming removed 4 bases from V and 6 bases from J; junction bases left unmatched: 7. Germline V CDR1 and CDR2: LNHDA, SQIVND (reference sequence). This CDR3 region has 15 residues. The CDR3 bases are TGTGCCAGTAGTACCTTAGCGGGGGACCCCAATGAGCAGTTCTTC. This encodes CASSTLAGDPNEQFF.

This clone was detected a few times. CDR3 DNA: TGTGCCAGCTCACCCCCAGGATTTGTATTGGGCACTGAAGCTTTCTTT. Its translation: CASSPPGFVLGTEAFF. This chain connects TRBV18 to TRBJ1-1, with D unresolved. The CDR3 has 16 residues. Germline V lookup: CDR1 KGHSH, CDR2 LQKENI. The V gene lost 3 bases and the J gene lost 4 bases, with 18 bases spanning the gap.

This clone has a handful of counts. This chain uses TRBV11-2 with TRBJ2-7; no definite D call. This CDR3 is built from 13 residues. Deletions cut 3 bases from V and 0 bases from J, with 6 bases between. Germline V gene sequence: CDR1 SGHAT, CDR2 FQNNGV. The CDR3 spells CASSLEASYEQYF. The DNA of the CDR3 is TGTGCCAGCAGCTTGGAAGCCTCCTACGAGCAGTACTTC.

The V call is TRBV10-1, the J call TRBJ2-2; 11 bases line up with TRBD2. Germline V gene lookup returns CDR1 WNHNN and CDR2 SYGVQD (reference sequence). This CDR3 is built from 16 residues. J gave up 3 bases and V 2 bases, and 2 bases lay outside the gene matches. The CDR3 protein is CASSETSGSHTGELFF. As DNA, the CDR3 is TGCGCCAGCAGTGAGACTAGCGGGAGCCACACCGGGGAGCTGTTTTTT.